These 7 T cell receptor beta chains originate from one sample sequenced in a study of blood T cell repertoires in COVID-19. Sequencing used immunoSEQ multiplex PCR; TCRdb keeps in-frame clones, though not all of them. Counted here are 200,000 to 300,000 clones, 70% to 90% occurring once; the ten biggest clones make up nearly 2%. The sequenced sample was peripheral blood. The receptors shown here come from a man between 25 and 39 years old with active or convalescent COVID-19.

The V and J genes are TRBV6-5 and TRBJ2-1; a possible D gene is TRBD2 (6 bases). The germline gives CDR1 MNHEY, CDR2 SVGAGI. The CDR3 loop spans 14 amino acids. V was trimmed by 7 bases and J by 10 bases, leaving 20 bases between them. The CDR3 protein is CASIKGSRETEQFF. DNA of the CDR3: TGTGCCAGCATAAAGGGAAGTCGGGAGACGGAGCAGTTCTTC.

This chain links TRBV28 with TRBJ2-7, with 7 bases that match TRBD1. CDR1 is MDHEN and CDR2 is SYDVKM in the germline V gene. V was clipped by 10 bases and J by 3 bases; unmatched bases: 18. The CDR3 runs to 16 residues. As DNA, the CDR3 is TGTGCCACCACAAAACAGGGGATGCTCGCTTTCTACGAGCAGTACTTC. Its translation is CATTKQGMLAFYEQYF.

The V and J genes are TRBV4-3 and TRBJ1-3; 7 bases are a match to TRBD1. Germline CDR1 is LGHNA and CDR2 is YSLEER. Trimming cost V 3 bases and J 8 bases; bases outside gene matches: 10. The CDR3 loop spans 15 amino acids. In nucleotides, the CDR3 is TGCGCCAGCAGCCAGACGACAGGGATCATAGACACCATATATTTT. It translates to CASSQTTGIIDTIYF.

The V and J genes are TRBV14 and TRBJ2-1, with a tentative D call TRBD2 (6 bases). Germline-derived CDR1 and CDR2 are SGHDN and FVKESK. This CDR3 contains 13 residues. V lost 3 bases and J lost 10, with 13 bases in between. The CDR3: CASSHGGHGEQFF. Here the CDR3 DNA reads TGTGCCAGCAGCCACGGGGGTCATGGGGAGCAGTTCTTC.

The chain uses TRBV5-1 and TRBJ2-7, with a weak D call TRBD2 (5 bases). This CDR3 is built from 17 residues. The V end was cut by 2 bases, the J end by 2 bases, with 20 bases between. In germline, CDR1 is SGHRS, CDR2 YFSETQ. CDR3 DNA sequence: TGCGCCAGCAGCTTCTCAGGAGGTGCTACTCGGCCCTACGAGCAGTACTTC. Its translation: CASSFSGGATRPYEQYF.

The chain carries TRBV7-6 and TRBJ2-1; tentatively, D is TRBD2 (6 bases). V dropped 1 base and J dropped 6 bases, with 10 bases sitting between them. The CDR3 consists of 14 residues. Germline CDR1 reads SGHVS; CDR2 reads FNYEAQ. The CDR3 spells CASSLVGGGNEQFF. DNA for the CDR3: TGTGCCAGCAGCTTAGTCGGGGGAGGCAATGAGCAGTTCTTC.

The chain has TRBV9 and TRBJ2-2; TRBD2 agrees at 16 bases. The CDR3 spans 17 residues. The germline V gene encodes CDR1 SGDLS and CDR2 YYNGEE. V trimming: 7 bases; J trimming: 6 bases; junction bases outside the gene matches: 9. CDR3 DNA: TGTGCCAGCGCGGGACTAGCGGGGGGGCTCGGTGCCGGGGAGCTGTTTTTT. Translation: CASAGLAGGLGAGELFF.